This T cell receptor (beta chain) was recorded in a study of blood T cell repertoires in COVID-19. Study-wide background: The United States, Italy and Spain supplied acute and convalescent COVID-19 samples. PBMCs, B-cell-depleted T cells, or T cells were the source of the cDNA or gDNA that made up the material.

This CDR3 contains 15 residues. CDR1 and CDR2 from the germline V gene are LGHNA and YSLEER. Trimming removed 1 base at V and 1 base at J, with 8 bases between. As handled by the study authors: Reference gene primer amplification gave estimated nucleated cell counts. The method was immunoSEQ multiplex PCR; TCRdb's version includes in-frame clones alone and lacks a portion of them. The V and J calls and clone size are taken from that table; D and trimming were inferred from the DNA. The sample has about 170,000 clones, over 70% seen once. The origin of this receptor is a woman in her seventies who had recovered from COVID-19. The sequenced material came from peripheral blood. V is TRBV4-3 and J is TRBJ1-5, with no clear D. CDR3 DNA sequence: TGCGCCAGCAGCCAAGCCCCCCCAAGCAATCAGCCCCAGCATTTT. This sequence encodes CASSQAPPSNQPQHF.